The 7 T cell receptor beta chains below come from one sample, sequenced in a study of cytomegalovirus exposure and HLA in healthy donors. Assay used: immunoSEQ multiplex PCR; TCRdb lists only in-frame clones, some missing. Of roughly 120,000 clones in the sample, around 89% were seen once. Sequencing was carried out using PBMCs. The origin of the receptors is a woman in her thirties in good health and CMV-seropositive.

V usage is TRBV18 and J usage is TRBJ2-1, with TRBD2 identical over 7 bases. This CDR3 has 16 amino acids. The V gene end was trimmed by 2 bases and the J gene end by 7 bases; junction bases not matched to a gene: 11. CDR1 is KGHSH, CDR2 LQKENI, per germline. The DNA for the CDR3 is TGTGCCAGCTCACCATGGGCAGGGAGGGGCTCTAATGAGCAGTTCTTC. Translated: CASSPWAGRGSNEQFF. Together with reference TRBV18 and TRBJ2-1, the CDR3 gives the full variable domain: NAGVMQNPRHLVRRRGQEARLRCSPMKGHSHVYWYRQLPEEGLKFMVYLQKENIIDESGMPKERFSAEFPKEGPSILRIQQVVRGDSAAYFCASSPWAGRGSNEQFFGPGTRLTVL.

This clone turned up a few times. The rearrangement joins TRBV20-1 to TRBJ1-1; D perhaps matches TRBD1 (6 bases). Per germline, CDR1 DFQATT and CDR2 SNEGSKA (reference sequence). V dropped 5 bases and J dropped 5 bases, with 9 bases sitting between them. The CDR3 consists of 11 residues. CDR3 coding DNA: TGCAGTGCTGACCAGGGGACTGAAGCTTTCTTT. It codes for CSADQGTEAFF.

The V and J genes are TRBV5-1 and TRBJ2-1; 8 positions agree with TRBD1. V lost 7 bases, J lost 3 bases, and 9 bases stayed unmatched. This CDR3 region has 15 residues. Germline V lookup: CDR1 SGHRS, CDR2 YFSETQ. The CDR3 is CASLPAGGGYNEQFF. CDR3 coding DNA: TGCGCCAGCCTCCCAGCAGGGGGCGGCTACAATGAGCAGTTCTTC.

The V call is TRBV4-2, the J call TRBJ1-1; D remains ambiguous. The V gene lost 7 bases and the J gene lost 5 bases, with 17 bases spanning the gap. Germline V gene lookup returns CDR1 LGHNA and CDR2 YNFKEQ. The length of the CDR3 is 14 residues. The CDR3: CASTLALTPTEAFF. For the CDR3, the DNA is TGTGCCAGCACCCTCGCCCTGACTCCTACTGAAGCTTTCTTT.

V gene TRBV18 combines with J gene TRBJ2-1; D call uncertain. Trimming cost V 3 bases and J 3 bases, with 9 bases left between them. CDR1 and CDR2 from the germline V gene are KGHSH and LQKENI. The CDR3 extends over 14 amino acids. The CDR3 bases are TGTGCCAGCTCACCGAATAGAATCTACAATGAGCAGTTCTTC. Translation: CASSPNRIYNEQFF.

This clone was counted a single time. CDR3 sequence: CASSATSTGETQYF. CDR3 bases: TGTGCCAGCAGCGCGACTAGCACGGGTGAGACCCAGTACTTC. This chain links TRBV9 with TRBJ2-5, with 7 bases lining up with TRBD2. The CDR3 is 14 residues long. V gave up 3 bases and J gave up 5 bases; unmatched junction bases: 7. From germline, CDR1 is SGDLS and CDR2 YYNGEE.

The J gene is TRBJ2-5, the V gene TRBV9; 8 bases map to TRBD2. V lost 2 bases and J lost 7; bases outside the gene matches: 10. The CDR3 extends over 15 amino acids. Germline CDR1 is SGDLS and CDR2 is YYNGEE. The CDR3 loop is CASSVTGGATGTQYF. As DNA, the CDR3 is TGTGCCAGCAGCGTGACCGGGGGGGCCACGGGGACCCAGTACTTC. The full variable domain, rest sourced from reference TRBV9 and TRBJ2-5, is DSGVTQTPKHLITATGQRVTLRCSPRSGDLSVYWYQQSLDQGLQFLIQYYNGEERAKGNILERFSAQQFPDLHSELNLSSLELGDSALYFCASSVTGGATGTQYFGPGTRLLVL.